These 18 T cell receptor beta chains originate from one sample sequenced in a study of CD8+ T cells in alopecia areata. Following extraction, RNA underwent reverse transcription to cDNA, which served as the sequencing template. Only in-frame clones appear in the TCRdb table, and some are missing; sequencing was by immunoSEQ multiplex PCR. The repertoire consists of about 140,000 clones, with about four fifths occurring once and the leading ten covering around 25%. The treatment: oral pan-JAK inhibitor, 5-10 mg twice daily. The sample in question was CD8+ T cells sorted from blood, obtained at week 4, from a patient treated with tofacitinib. These receptors were obtained from a human donor with alopecia areata.

This chain links TRBV28 with TRBJ2-5; unclear D gene. V lost 3 bases and J lost 1, with 6 bases in between. Germline CDR1 is MDHEN and CDR2 is SYDVKM. CDR3 size: 13 residues. Here the CDR3 reads CASSFIPQETQYF. Here the CDR3 DNA reads TGTGCCAGCAGTTTCATACCCCAAGAGACCCAGTACTTC.

There are a few counts of this clone. V usage is TRBV5-1 and J usage is TRBJ2-7, with TRBD1 matching 9 bases. The germline V gene encodes CDR1 SGHRS and CDR2 YFSETQ. Unmatched junction bases numbered 2, after V lost 1 base and J lost 6 bases. This CDR3 is 13 amino acids long. CDR3 residues: CASSLTGGGEQYF. Here the CDR3 DNA reads TGCGCCAGCAGCTTGACAGGGGGCGGCGAGCAGTACTTC.

The rearrangement joins TRBV29-1 to TRBJ2-7, with TRBD1 matching over 7 bases. CDR1 is SQVTM and CDR2 is ANQGSEA in the germline V gene. This CDR3 contains 15 residues. The ends lost 0 bases at V and 4 bases at J; junction bases unmatched: 9. This CDR3 reads CSVEDLGTVGYEQYF. CDR3 nucleotide sequence: TGCAGCGTTGAAGATCTCGGGACAGTCGGGTACGAGCAGTACTTC.

CDR3 residues: CSVEFAQGNTYEQYF. DNA for the CDR3: TGCAGCGTTGAATTTGCGCAGGGGAACACCTACGAGCAGTACTTC. The V call is TRBV29-1, the J call TRBJ2-7, with D tentatively TRBD1 (6 bases). V was trimmed by 2 bases and J by 2 bases, leaving 16 bases between them. The CDR3 covers 15 residues. CDR1 is SQVTM, CDR2 ANQGSEA, per germline.

The V call is TRBV10-3, the J call TRBJ2-3; D may be TRBD2 (5 bases). Trimming removed 6 bases from V and 6 bases from J, with 10 bases in between. From germline, CDR1 is ENHRY and CDR2 SYGVKD. CDR3 length: 12 residues. CDR3 nucleotide sequence: TGTGCCATCAGCGGGGAGTCGGATACGCAGTATTTT. Translated, it gives CAISGESDTQYF.

The CDR3 region has the DNA TGTGCCAGCAGCTTAGGGAGCCCGGGCGAGCAGTACTTC. Translated: CASSLGSPGEQYF. This chain uses TRBV7-9 with TRBJ2-7; D is ambiguous. V was shortened by 1 base and J by 6 bases, with 10 bases between the two germline ends. From germline, CDR1 is SEHNR and CDR2 FQNEAQ (reference sequence). The CDR3 has 13 amino acids.

The J gene is TRBJ2-3, the V gene TRBV6-1, with TRBD2 as a possible D gene (6 bases). The CDR3 sequence is 14 residues long. In germline, CDR1 is MNHNS, CDR2 SASEGT. V was shortened by 5 bases and J by 6 bases, with 15 bases between the two germline ends. CDR3: CASSSPLATDTQYF. The CDR3 DNA sequence: TGTGCCAGCAGTTCCCCCCTAGCGACGGATACGCAGTATTTT.

The chain carries TRBV27 and TRBJ2-2; maybe TRBD1 (5 bases). The CDR3 is 15 amino acids. V lost 2 bases and J lost 5, with 12 bases in between. Per germline, CDR1 MNHEY and CDR2 SMNVEV (reference sequence). The CDR3 coding sequence is TGTGCCAGCAGTTTACGGTCAGGGCTAACCGGGGAGCTGTTTTTT. Translation gives CASSLRSGLTGELFF.

The chain joins TRBV27 to TRBJ2-5; TRBD2 matches 7 bases. Germline V gene sequence: CDR1 MNHEY, CDR2 SMNVEV (reference sequence). With 0 bases clipped from V and 7 bases from J, the junction kept 2 bases outside the gene matches. The CDR3 runs to 13 residues. CDR3 sequence: CASSLSGEGTQYF. The CDR3 DNA is TGTGCCAGCAGTTTATCAGGGGAGGGGACCCAGTACTTC.

A note on this clone: The sample contains more than one DNA sequence encoding this CDR3. J is TRBJ2-1 and V is TRBV7-2; possibly TRBD2 for D (5 bases). Germline assignment: CDR1 SGHTA and CDR2 FQGNSA. Trimming shortened V by 2 bases and J by 0 bases, and 8 bases separated the two germline ends. The CDR3 sequence is 15 residues long. The CDR3 DNA is TGTGCCAGCAGCTTAAGTGGGAGCTCCTACAATGAGCAGTTCTTC. Protein sequence: CASSLSGSSYNEQFF.

V is TRBV6-1 and J is TRBJ2-5; TRBD1 or TRBD2 may be the D gene (5 bases each). The germline CDR1 and CDR2 sequences are MNHNS and SASEGT. V was pared by 1 base and J by 5 bases, with 11 bases between. CDR3 length: 14 residues. The CDR3: CASSEEWDVETQYF. In DNA form, the CDR3 reads TGTGCCAGCAGTGAAGAGTGGGACGTGGAGACCCAGTACTTC.

The chain links TRBV10-3 to TRBJ2-3; possibly TRBD2 for D (5 bases). CDR1 and CDR2 (germline): ENHRY, SYGVKD. The CDR3 is 11 amino acids. V lost 11 bases to trimming and J lost 5 bases, with 11 bases between them. CDR3 in amino acids: CAADEGDTQYF. CDR3 nucleotides: TGTGCCGCCGACGAGGGAGATACGCAGTATTTT.

V usage is TRBV4-1 and J usage is TRBJ2-5; D is uncertain. Germline V CDR1 and CDR2: MGHRA, YSYEKL. The CDR3 runs to 12 residues. Trimming removed 3 bases at V and 5 bases at J, with 7 bases between. The CDR3 loop reads CASSHIGETQYF. CDR3 nucleotides: TGCGCCAGCAGCCATATCGGGGAGACCCAGTACTTC.

The V gene is TRBV7-9, the J gene TRBJ1-2; 8 bases match TRBD1. There are 16 residues in the CDR3. CDR1 is SEHNR and CDR2 is FQNEAQ in the germline V gene (reference sequence). Germline trimming cut 3 bases from V and 4 bases from J; bases unmatched to any gene: 10. The CDR3 bases are TGTGCCAGCAGCTTCTCGGGACAGGAGATTTCCTATGGCTACACCTTC. Translation gives CASSFSGQEISYGYTF. Drawing the rest from reference TRBV7-9 and TRBJ1-2, the complete variable domain is DTGVSQNPRHKITKRGQNVTFRCDPISEHNRLYWYRQTLGQGPEFLTYFQNEAQLEKSRLLSDRFSAERPKGSFSTLEIQRTEQGDSAMYLCASSFSGQEISYGYTFGSGTRLTVV.

This chain links TRBV7-9 with TRBJ2-3; D may match TRBD1 or TRBD2 (5 bases each). Germline values: CDR1 SEHNR, CDR2 FQNEAQ (reference sequence). There are 15 residues in the CDR3. Trimming removed 10 bases from V and 7 bases from J, with 24 bases in between. The CDR3 bases are TGTGCCACCCACGGGGACGAGGGCATCATGAATACGCAGTATTTT. Encoded protein: CATHGDEGIMNTQYF.

The genes are TRBV7-9 and TRBJ2-4, with D possibly matching TRBD1 (5 bases). This CDR3 contains 16 residues. Germline CDR1 and CDR2: SEHNR and FQNEAQ (reference sequence). V lost 4 bases, J lost 0 bases, and 13 bases lay in between. DNA for the CDR3: TGTGCCAGCAGCTCAACAGGTTCTAAAGCCAAAAACATTCAGTACTTC. Translated, it gives CASSSTGSKAKNIQYF.

This clone has a single count. V is TRBV7-9 and J is TRBJ1-1; possible D gene TRBD1, 6 bases. The CDR3 extends over 15 amino acids. V lost 5 bases and J 4 bases, leaving 17 bases between the germline ends. The germline CDR1 and CDR2 sequences are SEHNR and FQNEAQ (reference sequence). CDR3 amino acids: CASSPDGGQGTEAFF. DNA for the CDR3: TGTGCCAGCAGCCCGGACGGGGGGCAGGGCACTGAAGCTTTCTTT.

The gene calls are TRBV15 and TRBJ1-3; D ambiguous. CDR3 length: 16 amino acids. With 3 bases removed from V and 4 bases from J, the gap between germline ends came to 16 bases. Germline V gives CDR1 LNHNV, CDR2 YYDKDF (reference sequence). The CDR3: CATSSGKRFDGNTIYF. In nucleotides, the CDR3 is TGTGCCACCAGCAGTGGAAAAAGGTTCGACGGAAACACCATATATTTT.